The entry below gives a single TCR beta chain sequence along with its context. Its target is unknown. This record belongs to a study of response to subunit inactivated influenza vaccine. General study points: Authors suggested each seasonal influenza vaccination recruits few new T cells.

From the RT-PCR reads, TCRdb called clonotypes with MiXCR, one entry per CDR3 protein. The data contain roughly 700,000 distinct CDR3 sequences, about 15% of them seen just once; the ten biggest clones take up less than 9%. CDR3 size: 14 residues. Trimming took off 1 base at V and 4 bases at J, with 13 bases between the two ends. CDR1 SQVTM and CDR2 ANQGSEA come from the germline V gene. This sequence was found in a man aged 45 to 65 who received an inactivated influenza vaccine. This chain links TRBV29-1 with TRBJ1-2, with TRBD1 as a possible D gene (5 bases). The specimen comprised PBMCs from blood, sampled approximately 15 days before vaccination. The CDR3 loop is CSVEVRGRGYGYTF. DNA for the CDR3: TGCAGCGTTGAAGTGAGGGGCCGCGGCTATGGCTACACCTTC.